A single T cell receptor (beta chain) is shown here with its context. The CDR3 loop spans 14 amino acids. V was trimmed by 5 bases and J by 1 base, leaving 9 bases between them. Germline V gives CDR1 LGHNT, CDR2 FRNRAP. This entry belongs to a study of patients and donors after allogeneic stem cell transplantation. TCRdb re-called the RT-PCR reads with MiXCR, one entry per CDR3 protein. The sample has about 160,000 distinct CDR3 sequences, approximately 25% seen once. The chain carries TRBV12-5 and TRBJ1-5, with D possibly TRBD1 on 6 matching bases. This TCR was recovered from a human donor who was either an allogeneic HSCT recipient or a stem cell or donor lymphocyte infusion donor (not recorded which). It is not recorded whose cells these are; they may come from a transplant donor. Specimen: blood, either unsorted or a sorted T cell fraction (not recorded which). CDR3 sequence: CASGLGGSNQPQHF. For the CDR3, the DNA is TGTGCTAGTGGTCTAGGGGGAAGCAATCAGCCCCAGCATTTT.